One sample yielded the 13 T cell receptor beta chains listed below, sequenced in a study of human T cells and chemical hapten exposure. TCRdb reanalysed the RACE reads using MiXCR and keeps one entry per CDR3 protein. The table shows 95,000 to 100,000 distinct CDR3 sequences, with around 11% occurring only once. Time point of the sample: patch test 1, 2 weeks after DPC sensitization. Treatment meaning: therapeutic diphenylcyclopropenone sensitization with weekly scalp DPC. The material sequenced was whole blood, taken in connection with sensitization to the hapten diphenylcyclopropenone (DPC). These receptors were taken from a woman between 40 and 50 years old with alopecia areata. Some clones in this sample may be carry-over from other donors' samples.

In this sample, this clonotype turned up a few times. The CDR3 nucleotides read TGTGCCAGCAGCTTAGAGGGTAACGGTGATGAGCAGTTCTTC. Protein sequence: CASSLEGNGDEQFF. V is TRBV7-9 and J is TRBJ2-1; no reliable D call. V was clipped by 1 base and J by 8 bases, with 12 bases between them. Germline CDR1 reads SEHNR; CDR2 reads FQNEAQ (reference sequence). CDR3 size: 14 residues.

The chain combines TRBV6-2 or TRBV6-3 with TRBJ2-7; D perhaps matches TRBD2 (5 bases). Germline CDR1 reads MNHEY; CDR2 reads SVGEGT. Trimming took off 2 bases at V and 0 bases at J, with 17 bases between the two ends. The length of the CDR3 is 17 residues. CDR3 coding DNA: TGTGCCAGCAGTTACCCGCCAGAGTGGGAGAGCTCCTACGAGCAGTACTTC. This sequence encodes CASSYPPEWESSYEQYF.

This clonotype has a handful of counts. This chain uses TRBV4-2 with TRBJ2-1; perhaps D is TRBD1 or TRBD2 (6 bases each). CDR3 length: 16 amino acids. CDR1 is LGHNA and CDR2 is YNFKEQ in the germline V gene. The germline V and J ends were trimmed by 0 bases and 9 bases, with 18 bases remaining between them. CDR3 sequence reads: CASSQDMGAPRGEQFF. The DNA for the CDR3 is TGTGCCAGCAGCCAAGATATGGGGGCCCCGCGGGGTGAGCAGTTCTTC.

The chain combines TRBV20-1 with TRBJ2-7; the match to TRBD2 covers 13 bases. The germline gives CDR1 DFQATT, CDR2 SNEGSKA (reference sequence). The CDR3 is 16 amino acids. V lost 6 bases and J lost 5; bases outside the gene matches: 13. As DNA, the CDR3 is TGCAGTGCCCGAGGACTAGCGGGAGTATCGGCCCACGAGCAGTACTTC. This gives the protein CSARGLAGVSAHEQYF.

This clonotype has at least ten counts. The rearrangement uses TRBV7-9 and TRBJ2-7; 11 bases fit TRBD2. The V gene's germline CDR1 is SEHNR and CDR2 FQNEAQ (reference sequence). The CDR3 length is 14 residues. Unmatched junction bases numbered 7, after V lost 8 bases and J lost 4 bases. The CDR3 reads CASEGTSGSYEQYF. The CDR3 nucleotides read TGTGCCAGCGAAGGCACTAGCGGGAGTTACGAGCAGTACTTC.

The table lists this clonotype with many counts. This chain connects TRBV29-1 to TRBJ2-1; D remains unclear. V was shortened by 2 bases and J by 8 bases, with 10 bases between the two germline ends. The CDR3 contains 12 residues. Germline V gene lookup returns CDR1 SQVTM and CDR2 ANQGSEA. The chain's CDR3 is CSVEPRGDEQFF. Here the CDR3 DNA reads TGCAGCGTTGAACCCAGAGGCGATGAGCAGTTCTTC.

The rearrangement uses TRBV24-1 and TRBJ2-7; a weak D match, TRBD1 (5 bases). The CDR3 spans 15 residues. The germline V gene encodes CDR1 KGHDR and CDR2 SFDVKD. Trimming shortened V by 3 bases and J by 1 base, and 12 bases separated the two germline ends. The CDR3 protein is CATSDGIGVSYEQYF. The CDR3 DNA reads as TGTGCCACCAGTGATGGGATAGGGGTTTCCTACGAGCAGTACTTC.

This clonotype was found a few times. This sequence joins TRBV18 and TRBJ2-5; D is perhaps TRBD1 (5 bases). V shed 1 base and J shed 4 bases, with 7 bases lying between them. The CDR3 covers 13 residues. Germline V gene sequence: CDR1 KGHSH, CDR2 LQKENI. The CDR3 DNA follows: TGTGCCAGCTCACCACAGGGGCGAGAGACCCAGTACTTC. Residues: CASSPQGRETQYF.

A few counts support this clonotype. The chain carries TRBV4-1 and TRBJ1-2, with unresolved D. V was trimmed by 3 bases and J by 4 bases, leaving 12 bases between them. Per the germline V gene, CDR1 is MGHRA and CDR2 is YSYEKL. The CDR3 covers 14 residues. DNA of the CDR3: TGCGCCAGCAGCCAGATCCGGTCCAGCTATGGCTACACCTTC. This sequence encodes CASSQIRSSYGYTF.

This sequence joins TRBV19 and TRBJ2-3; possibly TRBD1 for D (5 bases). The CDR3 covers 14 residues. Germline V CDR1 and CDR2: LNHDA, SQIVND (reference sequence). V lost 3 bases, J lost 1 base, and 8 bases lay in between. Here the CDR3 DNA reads TGTGCCAGTAGTATGGACATCGGCACAGATACGCAGTATTTT. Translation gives CASSMDIGTDTQYF. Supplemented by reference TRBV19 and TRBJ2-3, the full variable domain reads DGGITQSPKYLFRKEGQNVTLSCEQNLNHDAMYWYRQDPGQGLRLIYYSQIVNDFQKGDIAEGYSVSREKKESFPLTVTSAQKNPTAFYLCASSMDIGTDTQYFGPGTRLTVL.

CDR3: CASSLRRTASEQYF. CDR3 DNA sequence: TGTGCCAGCAGTCTCCGGAGGACGGCCAGCGAGCAGTACTTC. V is TRBV6-5 and J is TRBJ2-7; perhaps TRBD2 as D (5 bases). This CDR3 has 14 residues. Looked up from germline, CDR1 is MNHEY and CDR2 is SVGAGI. With 5 bases removed from V and 6 bases from J, the gap between germline ends came to 17 bases.

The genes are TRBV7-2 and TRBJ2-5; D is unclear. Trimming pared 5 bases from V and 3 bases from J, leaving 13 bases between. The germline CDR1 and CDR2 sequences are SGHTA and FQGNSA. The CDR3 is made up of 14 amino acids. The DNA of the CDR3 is TGTGCCAGCAGCCCAGGATTGGTGGAAGAGACCCAGTACTTC. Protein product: CASSPGLVEETQYF.

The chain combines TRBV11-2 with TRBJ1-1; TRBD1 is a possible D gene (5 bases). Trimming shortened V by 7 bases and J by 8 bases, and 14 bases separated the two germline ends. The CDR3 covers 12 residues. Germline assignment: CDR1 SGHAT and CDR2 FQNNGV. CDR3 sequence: CASIRAAGEAFF. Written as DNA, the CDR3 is TGTGCCAGCATCAGGGCGGCCGGGGAAGCTTTCTTT.